Below are 7 T cell receptor beta chains sequenced from a single sample in a study of T cell clonality in common variable immunodeficiency. Some clones are missing from TCRdb's copy, which holds only in-frame ones; the method was immunoSEQ multiplex PCR. This sample carries approximately 30,000 clones and no singletons, and 4.5% goes to the top ten. Sequencing was carried out using peripheral blood mononuclear cells. The receptors originated from a person between 18 and 75 years old in good health.

A few counts support this clone. With the read ending 3 residues before the CDR3 end, the germline J gene is used to fill in that end. J is TRBJ1-2 and V is TRBV19; unclear D gene. This CDR3 is 14 amino acids long. Per germline, CDR1 LNHDA and CDR2 SQIVND (reference sequence). This CDR3 reads CASSTSASSYDYTF. The sequenced part of the CDR3 DNA is TGTGCCAGTTCGACTAGCGCAAGCTCCTACGAC.

This clone was counted ten times or more. From the germline J gene comes the end of the CDR3, since the read stops 3 residues before it. This sequence joins TRBV5-1 and TRBJ2-2; TRBD2 is a possible D gene (6 bases). Germline V CDR1 and CDR2: SGHRS, YFSETQ. CDR3 length: 12 amino acids. The CDR3 sequence is CASSLSRGGLFF. The CDR3 bases that were read are TGCGCCAGCAGCTTGTCTCGGGGAGGG. The full variable domain, in which reference TRBV5-1 and TRBJ2-2 provide the parts outside the CDR3, is KAGVTQTPRYLIKTRGQQVTLSCSPISGHRSVSWYQQTPGQGLQFLFEYFSETQRNKGNFPGRFSGRQFSNSRSEMNVSTLELGDSALYLCASSLSRGGLFFGEGSRLTVL.

This clone was observed many times. The CDR3 end lies 3 residues beyond the end of the read and is filled in from the germline J gene. The chain joins TRBV5-3 to TRBJ1-4, with TRBD1 matching 7 bases. TRBV5-3 is known as an ORF, though its function is uncertain. The CDR3 is 15 residues long. Trimming at V came to 4 bases and at J to 3 bases, leaving 6 bases not matched to a gene. CDR3 protein: CARSVRQGANEKLFF. Partial CDR3 DNA: TGTGCCAGAAGCGTTAGACAGGGTGCTAATGAAAAA.

This clone showed up many times. The sequence runs out 3 residues before the end of the CDR3; the remainder is reconstructed from the germline J gene. The rearrangement links TRBV5-4 to TRBJ1-1; no clear D. The CDR3 spans 15 residues. V dropped 6 bases and J dropped 6 bases, with 21 bases sitting between them. Germline V lookup: CDR1 SGHNT, CDR2 YYREEE (reference sequence). The CDR3 sequence is CASTYGGRGSAEAFF. The DNA read from the CDR3 is TGTGCCAGCACCTATGGAGGGAGAGGTAGCGCTGAA.

Incomplete CDR3 DNA: TGCAGCGTTGATAGTCAAACTAGCGGAGCCTACAATGAG. It encodes CSVDSQTSGAYNE. In full, the CDR3 reads CSVDSQTSGAYNEQFF. V usage is TRBV29-1 and J usage is TRBJ2-1, with TRBD2 identical over 8 bases. With the read ending 3 residues before the CDR3 end, the germline J gene is used to fill in that end. The CDR3 extends over 16 amino acids. CDR1 is SQVTM and CDR2 is ANQGSEA in the germline V gene. J lost 2 bases, V lost 3 bases, and 9 bases had no gene match.

This clone was observed at least ten times. The CDR3 end is not reached by the read, which stops 3 residues before it; the germline J gene fills it in. J is TRBJ2-2 and V is TRBV30, with D possibly being TRBD2 (6 bases). CDR1 is GTSNPN and CDR2 is SVGIG in the germline V gene (reference sequence). The CDR3 runs to 15 residues. V gave up 0 bases and J gave up 5 bases, with 13 bases separating them. The covered CDR3 bases are TGTGCCTGGAGTGTACTTGGGGGGTTTACCGGGGAG. Translating gives CAWSVLGGFTGE. The whole CDR3 sequence reads CAWSVLGGFTGELFF.

This clone was found many times. The CDR3 extends 3 residues past the end of the read, so its final part is completed from the germline J gene. V is TRBV7-6 and J is TRBJ1-4; 8 bases match TRBD1. In germline, CDR1 is SGHVS, CDR2 FNYEAQ. Unmatched junction bases numbered 9, after V lost 2 bases and J lost 10 bases. The length of the CDR3 is 15 residues. Incomplete CDR3 DNA: TGTGCCAGCAGCTTATCTCCGGGACAGGCATCAAAA. It yields the protein CASSLSPGQASK. The full CDR3 sequence reads CASSLSPGQASKLFF.